This is a list of T cell receptor beta chains from one sample in a study of blood T cell repertoires in COVID-19. TCRdb's table, derived via immunoSEQ multiplex PCR, lists solely in-frame clones and lacks some. The data contain some 250,000 clones, approximately 84% of them seen just once; the ten biggest clones take up 3% to 4%. The sample comprised PBMCs or T cells enriched from blood (not recorded which). The receptors were gathered from a woman between 35 and 50 years old with acute COVID-19. Both conserved end residues are part of each CDR3. The D gene is left open where the match is weak. The size of a clone is reported for some rows only, either as once, few or many, or as a class for expanded clones.

TRBV29-1,13,TRBJ2-5,.,.,TGCAGCGTGGAGGGACAGAACGAAGAGACCCAGTACTTC,CSVEGQNEETQYF
TRBV6-1,16,TRBJ2-7,TRBD1,.,TGTGCCAGCAGTGATCGCCCGGGACAGGGAAATGGAGTGCAGTACTTC,CASSDRPGQGNGVQYF
TRBV11-2,13,TRBJ2-3,.,.,TGTGCCAGCAGCTTCGGCAGGGAAGATACGCAGTATTTT,CASSFGREDTQYF
TRBV3-1/TRBV3-2,11,TRBJ2-1,.,.,TGTGCCAGCGGCCAATATAGTGAGCAGTTCTTC,CASGQYSEQFF
TRBV2,14,TRBJ1-4,TRBD1,.,TGTGCCAGCAGTCCGGACAGGGGAGGTGAAAAACTGTTTTTT,CASSPDRGGEKLFF
TRBV21-1,15,TRBJ2-7,.,.,TGTGCCAGCAGCAAAGCGCTGGGACAGCGGGCCGAGCAGTACTTC,CASSKALGQRAEQYF
TRBV29-1,13,TRBJ2-7,TRBD1,.,TGCAGCGTTAGGACAGGGGGCTCCTACGAGCAGTACTTC,CSVRTGGSYEQYF
TRBV2,15,TRBJ2-5,TRBD2,.,TGTGCCAGCAGTGGGGCTAGCGGGACGGGAGAGACCCAGTACTTC,CASSGASGTGETQYF
TRBV5-1,15,TRBJ2-5,.,.,TGCGCCAGCAGCAAGGGGGAGAACAGCTTAGAGACCCAGTACTTC,CASSKGENSLETQYF
TRBV25-1,13,TRBJ2-3,TRBD1,.,TGTGCCACCGCGACAGGGAGCACAGATACGCAGTATTTT,CATATGSTDTQYF
TRBV10-1,15,TRBJ2-5,.,once,TGCGCCAGCAGCCCGAACCGGGAGAGCCAAGAGACCCAGTACTTC,CASSPNRESQETQYF
TRBV30,14,TRBJ1-6,TRBD1,.,TGTGCCTGGAGTATCGACAGGGTGAATTCACCCCTCCACTTT,CAWSIDRVNSPLHF
TRBV11-3,14,TRBJ2-1,.,.,TGTGCCAGCAGCTTAGGACTAGCCTACAATGAGCAGTTCTTC,CASSLGLAYNEQFF
TRBV7-8,14,TRBJ1-2,.,.,TGTGCCAGCAGCTTAGCCCGTAAAAACAGGGCCGAGGCCTTC,CASSLARKNRAEAF
TRBV24-1,15,TRBJ2-1,.,.,TGTGCCACCAAGCTCGGCCAGGGCTCCTACAATGAGCAGTTCTTC,CATKLGQGSYNEQFF
TRBV4-1,17,TRBJ2-1,TRBD2,.,TGCGCCAGCAGCCAACTCGGACTAGCGGGAGTGTTCAATGAGCAGTTCTTC,CASSQLGLAGVFNEQFF
TRBV7-9,15,TRBJ1-2,.,once,TGTGCCAGCAGCTTTTTACAGGGCGTTAACTATGGCTACACCTTC,CASSFLQGVNYGYTF
TRBV9,16,TRBJ2-1,.,.,TGTGCCAGCAGCGTAGGATTCAGCCGAGTTGGAGATGAGCAGTTCTTC,CASSVGFSRVGDEQFF
TRBV7-6,13,TRBJ2-7,.,.,TGTGCCAGCAGCTTAGTAGAGAACTACGAGCAGTACTTC,CASSLVENYEQYF
TRBV5-1,15,TRBJ2-2,TRBD2,.,TGCGCCAGCGATAGCGGGGGTACGAACACCGGGGAGCTGTTTTTT,CASDSGGTNTGELFF
TRBV19,15,TRBJ2-5,TRBD1,.,TGTGCCAGTAGTATGGACAGGGGGTACCAAGAGACCCAGTACTTC,CASSMDRGYQETQYF
TRBV5-6,16,TRBJ2-7,TRBD2,.,TGTGCCAGCAGCTTGGAAGGGACTAGCGTCTCCTACGAGCAGTACTTC,CASSLEGTSVSYEQYF
TRBV5-1,16,TRBJ2-7,TRBD2,.,TGCGCCAGCAGCCCAGGACTAGCGGGAGGTTTCAACGAGCAGTACTTC,CASSPGLAGGFNEQYF
TRBV13,11,TRBJ2-7,.,.,TGTGCCAGCTCCGACAACTACGAGCAGTACTTC,CASSDNYEQYF
TRBV5-4,15,TRBJ1-6,.,.,TGTGCCAGCAGCCCGGGCCCGGGGAGTAATTCACCCCTCCACTTT,CASSPGPGSNSPLHF
TRBV7-9,14,TRBJ2-1,.,.,TGTGCCAGCAGCTTCCGGACATTTAACAATGAGCAGTTCTTC,CASSFRTFNNEQFF
TRBV2,13,TRBJ2-5,.,.,TGTGCCAGCAGTGACTCAGGTCAAGAGACCCAGTACTTC,CASSDSGQETQYF
TRBV6-5,14,TRBJ2-2,TRBD2,.,TGTGCCAGCTCCCTAGCGGGAGCACCCGGGGAGCTGTTTTTT,CASSLAGAPGELFF
TRBV6-5,13,TRBJ1-5,.,.,TGTGCCAGCAGGCAGGCTCTACGGCAGCCCCAGCATTTT,CASRQALRQPQHF
TRBV20-1,13,TRBJ2-7,TRBD1,.,TGCAGTGCTAGTCCGGGACAGCCGTACGAGCAGTACTTC,CSASPGQPYEQYF
TRBV3-1/TRBV3-2,15,TRBJ2-1,TRBD2,.,TGTGCCAGCAGCCAAGTTGCTAGCGGGAGCAATGAGCAGTTCTTC,CASSQVASGSNEQFF
TRBV19,15,TRBJ1-2,.,.,TGTGCCAGTAGTATTAACAGGGATCAAGGAGATGGCTACACCTTC,CASSINRDQGDGYTF
TRBV7-2,15,TRBJ1-1,.,.,TGTGCCAGCAGCTTAGACAATCTAGGGAACACTGAAGCTTTCTTT,CASSLDNLGNTEAFF
TRBV11-2,14,TRBJ1-3,.,.,TGTGCCAGCAGCTCACAAGGGACAGGAAACACCATATATTTT,CASSSQGTGNTIYF
TRBV6-5,14,TRBJ2-7,TRBD1,once,TGTGCCAGCAGTAAGCGACAGGGGTCCTACGAGCAGTACTTC,CASSKRQGSYEQYF
TRBV10-3,18,TRBJ2-7,.,.,TGTGCCATCAGTGAGTCGACGTCGGGACATTTCTCTCCGGGGGAGCAGTACTTC,CAISESTSGHFSPGEQYF
TRBV3-1/TRBV3-2,17,TRBJ2-3,TRBD2,.,TGTGCCAGCAGCCAAGATGCTGGAGCGGGGATTAAATATACGCAGTATTTT,CASSQDAGAGIKYTQYF
TRBV27,13,TRBJ1-1,.,.,TGTGCCAGCAGAAATTCAGGGGAGACTGAAGCTTTCTTT,CASRNSGETEAFF
TRBV19,15,TRBJ2-5,.,.,TGTGCCAGTAGTATGGTCGGCCTCCCAGGAGAGACCCAGTACTTC,CASSMVGLPGETQYF
TRBV4-2,14,TRBJ2-1,TRBD1,.,TGTGCCAGCAACAGGGGCAGCTCCTACAATGAGCAGTTCTTC,CASNRGSSYNEQFF
TRBV7-3,17,TRBJ2-1,TRBD2,.,TGTGCCAGCAGCCCTAGGACTAGCGGGAATCCCTACAATGAGCAGTTCTTC,CASSPRTSGNPYNEQFF
TRBV12-3/TRBV12-4,12,TRBJ2-3,.,.,TGTGCCAGCAATTGGGGAGGCACGGCGCAGTATTTT,CASNWGGTAQYF
TRBV24-1,15,TRBJ2-5,TRBD1,once,TGTGCCACCAGTGAGCCGGACAGGTTCCAAGAGACCCAGTACTTC,CATSEPDRFQETQYF
TRBV15,16,TRBJ2-1,.,.,TGTGCCACCAGCAGACTTACACAAAGCTCCTACAATGAGCAGTTCTTC,CATSRLTQSSYNEQFF
TRBV2,15,TRBJ2-3,.,.,TGTGCCAGCAGTGAACTAAGGGCAGGGTCAGATACGCAGTATTTT,CASSELRAGSDTQYF
TRBV5-5,14,TRBJ2-5,.,.,TGTGCCAGCAGCTTGATGGGGGCCGGGGAGACCCAGTACTTC,CASSLMGAGETQYF
TRBV18,16,TRBJ2-1,.,.,TGTGCCAGCTCACTACGCGGCGGGACGACGGATAATGAGCAGTTCTTC,CASSLRGGTTDNEQFF
TRBV18,18,TRBJ2-1,TRBD1,.,TGTGCCAGCTCACCCCCCAATCCGGGACAGGGGGCTTACAATGAGCAGTTCTTC,CASSPPNPGQGAYNEQFF
TRBV7-2,13,TRBJ1-6,.,once,TGTGCCAGCAGCTTCGGGGGTGCGTGGGCCCTCCACTTT,CASSFGGAWALHF
TRBV6-5,16,TRBJ1-1,.,.,TGTGCCAGCAGTTACGAGGTTGGGGGGGTGGACACTGAAGCTTTCTTT,CASSYEVGGVDTEAFF
TRBV6-1,15,TRBJ2-3,.,.,TGTGCCAGCAGTGTAGCGCAGGCCTTCGCAGATACGCAGTATTTT,CASSVAQAFADTQYF
TRBV7-9,15,TRBJ2-1,TRBD2,.,TGTGCCAGCAGCCCGCGACTAGCGGGGTACAATGAGCAGTTCTTC,CASSPRLAGYNEQFF
TRBV25-1,18,TRBJ2-7,.,.,TGTGCCAGCAGCCCCCCCATCATGGAGGGGAGGATCGCCTACGAGCAGTACTTC,CASSPPIMEGRIAYEQYF
TRBV19,13,TRBJ1-1,TRBD1,once,TGTGCCAGTTCGACAGGGCTTAACACTGAAGCTTTCTTT,CASSTGLNTEAFF
TRBV11-3,14,TRBJ1-2,.,.,TGTGCCAGCAGCTTAGGACGGGGGGCTTATGGCTACACCTTC,CASSLGRGAYGYTF
TRBV4-1,16,TRBJ2-7,.,.,TGCGCCAGCAGCCAAGAAGGCCTAGGAACCACCTACGAGCAGTACTTC,CASSQEGLGTTYEQYF
TRBV2,15,TRBJ2-1,.,.,TGTGCCAGCAGTGAATCGGCTAGCGGAACCTCAGGGGCGTTCTTC,CASSESASGTSGAFF
TRBV19,13,TRBJ1-2,.,.,TGTGCCAGTAGGACGACAGGAACCTATGGCTACACCTTC,CASRTTGTYGYTF
TRBV19,14,TRBJ2-1,TRBD2,.,TGTGCCAGTAGTACAACCGGGACTAGCGCTGAGCAGTTCTTC,CASSTTGTSAEQFF